This T cell receptor (beta chain) was sequenced in a study of OX40 agonist ivuxolimab in advanced cancers. Overall study context: A diagnosis of hepatocellular carcinoma, melanoma, renal cell or head and neck cancer was present in dose-escalation patients.

In its sample, this clone was seen a few times. Sequencing was performed with immunoSEQ multiplex PCR; in TCRdb, only in-frame clones are kept and a portion is missing. Of 35,000 to 45,000 clones listed, around 92% are singletons. The CDR3 contains 15 residues. V lost 1 base, J lost 2 bases, and 12 bases lay in between. Germline lookup yields CDR1 LGHNA and CDR2 YNFKEQ. The specimen was CD4+ or CD8+ T cells sorted from blood, collected in a trial of the OX40 agonist ivuxolimab. The chain joins TRBV4-2 to TRBJ2-7, with D perhaps being TRBD1 or TRBD2 (5 bases each). This clonotype was obtained from an adult with an advanced solid tumor such as melanoma, head and neck, liver or kidney cancer. CDR3 nucleotides: TGTGCCAGCAGCCAAGGGGCCCGGGACCCCTACGAGCAGTACTTC. It codes for CASSQGARDPYEQYF.